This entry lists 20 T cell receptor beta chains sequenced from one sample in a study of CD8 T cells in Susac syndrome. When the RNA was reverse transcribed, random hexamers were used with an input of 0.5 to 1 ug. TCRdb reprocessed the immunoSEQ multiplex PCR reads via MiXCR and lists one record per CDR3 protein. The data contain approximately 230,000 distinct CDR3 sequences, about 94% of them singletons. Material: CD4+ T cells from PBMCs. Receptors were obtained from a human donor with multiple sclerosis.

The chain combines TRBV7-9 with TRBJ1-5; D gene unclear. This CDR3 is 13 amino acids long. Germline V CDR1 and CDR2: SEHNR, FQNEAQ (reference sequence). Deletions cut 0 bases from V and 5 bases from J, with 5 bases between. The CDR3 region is CASSLAADQPQHF. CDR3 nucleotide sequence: TGTGCCAGCAGCTTAGCTGCGGATCAGCCCCAGCATTTT.

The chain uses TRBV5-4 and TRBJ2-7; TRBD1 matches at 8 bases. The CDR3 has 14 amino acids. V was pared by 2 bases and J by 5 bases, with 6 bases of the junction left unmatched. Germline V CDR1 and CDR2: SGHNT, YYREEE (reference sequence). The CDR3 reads CASSLPGTGHEQYF. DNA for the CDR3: TGTGCCAGCAGCTTACCGGGGACAGGCCACGAGCAGTACTTC.

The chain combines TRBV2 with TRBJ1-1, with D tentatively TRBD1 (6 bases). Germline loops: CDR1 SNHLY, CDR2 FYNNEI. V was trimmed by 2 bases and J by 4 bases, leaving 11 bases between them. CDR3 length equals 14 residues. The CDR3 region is CASSEKGGVTEAFF. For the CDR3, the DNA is TGTGCCAGCAGTGAAAAGGGGGGTGTCACTGAAGCTTTCTTT. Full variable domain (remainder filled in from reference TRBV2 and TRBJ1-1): EPEVTQTPSHQVTQMGQEVILRCVPISNHLYFYWYRQILGQKVEFLVSFYNNEISEKSEIFDDQFSVERPDGSNFTLKIRSTKLEDSAMYFCASSEKGGVTEAFFGQGTRLTVV.

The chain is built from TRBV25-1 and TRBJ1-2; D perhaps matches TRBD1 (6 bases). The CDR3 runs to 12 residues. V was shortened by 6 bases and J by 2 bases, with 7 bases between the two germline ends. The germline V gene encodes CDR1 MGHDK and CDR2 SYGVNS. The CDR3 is CASRGGNYGYTF. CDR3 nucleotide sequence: TGTGCCAGCAGGGGGGGCAACTATGGCTACACCTTC.

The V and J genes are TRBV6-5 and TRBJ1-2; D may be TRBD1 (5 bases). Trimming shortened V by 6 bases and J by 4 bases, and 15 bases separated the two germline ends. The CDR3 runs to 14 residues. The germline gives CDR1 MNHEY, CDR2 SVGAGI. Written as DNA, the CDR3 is TGTGCCAGCAGACCCGCCCGGGACCTCTATGGCTACACCTTC. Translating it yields CASRPARDLYGYTF.

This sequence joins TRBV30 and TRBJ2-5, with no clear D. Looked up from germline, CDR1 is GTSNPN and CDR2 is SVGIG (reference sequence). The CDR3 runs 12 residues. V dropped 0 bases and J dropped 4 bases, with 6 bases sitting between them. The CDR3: CAWSVRSETQYF. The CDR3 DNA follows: TGTGCCTGGAGTGTACGGTCAGAGACCCAGTACTTC.

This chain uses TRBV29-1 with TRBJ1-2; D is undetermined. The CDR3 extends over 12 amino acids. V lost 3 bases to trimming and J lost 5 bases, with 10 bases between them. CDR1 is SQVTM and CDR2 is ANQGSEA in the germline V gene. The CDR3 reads CSVEEDDYGYTF. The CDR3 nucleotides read TGCAGCGTTGAGGAGGACGATTATGGCTACACCTTC.

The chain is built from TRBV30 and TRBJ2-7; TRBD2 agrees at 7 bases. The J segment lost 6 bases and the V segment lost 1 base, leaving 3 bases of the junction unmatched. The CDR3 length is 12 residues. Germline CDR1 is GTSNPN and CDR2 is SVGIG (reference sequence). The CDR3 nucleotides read TGTGCCTGGAGTGGGGGGGGAAGCGAGCAGTACGTC. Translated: CAWSGGGSEQYV.

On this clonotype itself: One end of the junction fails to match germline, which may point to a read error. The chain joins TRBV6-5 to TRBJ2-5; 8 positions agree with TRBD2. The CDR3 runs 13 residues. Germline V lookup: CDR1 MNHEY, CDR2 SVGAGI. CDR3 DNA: TGTGCCAGCAGTTACTCACGCCCGGGACTAGAGAACTTC. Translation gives CASSYSRPGLENF.

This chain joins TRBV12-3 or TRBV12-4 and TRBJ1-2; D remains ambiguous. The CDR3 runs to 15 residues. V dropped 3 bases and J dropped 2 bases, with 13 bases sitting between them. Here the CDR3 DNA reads TGTGCCAGCAGTTTCGCTAGGACCTACAACTATGGCTACACCTTC. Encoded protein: CASSFARTYNYGYTF.

In nucleotides, the CDR3 is TGCAGTGCTCCGGTCCAACACACAGAGACCCAGTACTTC. This gives the protein CSAPVQHTETQYF. The V gene is TRBV20-1, the J gene TRBJ2-5; D unclear. CDR1 and CDR2 (germline): DFQATT, SNEGSKA (reference sequence). The CDR3 consists of 13 residues. V dropped 5 bases and J dropped 4 bases, with 14 bases sitting between them.

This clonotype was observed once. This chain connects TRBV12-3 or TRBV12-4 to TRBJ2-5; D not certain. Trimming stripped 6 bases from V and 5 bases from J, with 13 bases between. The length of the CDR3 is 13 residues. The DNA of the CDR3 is TGTGCCAGCAGACTCAGGATCGGGGAGACCCAGTACTTC. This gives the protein CASRLRIGETQYF.

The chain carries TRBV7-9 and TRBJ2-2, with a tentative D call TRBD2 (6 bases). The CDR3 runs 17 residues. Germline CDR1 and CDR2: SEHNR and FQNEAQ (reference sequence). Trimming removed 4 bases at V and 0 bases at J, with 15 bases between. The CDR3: CASSSTWGDSNTGELFF. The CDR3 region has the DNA TGTGCCAGCAGCTCCACATGGGGGGACTCGAACACCGGGGAGCTGTTTTTT.

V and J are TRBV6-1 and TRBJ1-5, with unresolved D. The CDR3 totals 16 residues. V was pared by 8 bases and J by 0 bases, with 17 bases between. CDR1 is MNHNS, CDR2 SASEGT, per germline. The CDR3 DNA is TGTGCCAGCTTAGGCGAGACGTTATATAGCAATCAGCCCCAGCATTTT. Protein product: CASLGETLYSNQPQHF.

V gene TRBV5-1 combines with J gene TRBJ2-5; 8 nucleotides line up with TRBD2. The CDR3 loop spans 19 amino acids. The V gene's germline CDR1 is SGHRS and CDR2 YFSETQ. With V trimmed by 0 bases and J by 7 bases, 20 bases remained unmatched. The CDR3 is CASSLVAGRAGTGPGTQYF. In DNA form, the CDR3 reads TGCGCCAGCAGCTTGGTTGCCGGGAGGGCCGGTACGGGCCCAGGGACCCAGTACTTC.

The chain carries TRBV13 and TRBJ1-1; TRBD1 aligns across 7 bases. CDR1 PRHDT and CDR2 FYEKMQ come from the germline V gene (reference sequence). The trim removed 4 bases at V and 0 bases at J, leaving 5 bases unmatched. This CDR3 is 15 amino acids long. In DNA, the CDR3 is TGTGCCAGCAGCTCCCGACAGGGATTGAACACTGAAGCTTTCTTT. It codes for CASSSRQGLNTEAFF. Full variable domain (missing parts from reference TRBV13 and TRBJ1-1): AAGVIQSPRHLIKEKRETATLKCYPIPRHDTVYWYQQGPGQDPQFLISFYEKMQSDKGSIPDRFSAQQFSDYHSELNMSSLELGDSALYFCASSSRQGLNTEAFFGQGTRLTVV.

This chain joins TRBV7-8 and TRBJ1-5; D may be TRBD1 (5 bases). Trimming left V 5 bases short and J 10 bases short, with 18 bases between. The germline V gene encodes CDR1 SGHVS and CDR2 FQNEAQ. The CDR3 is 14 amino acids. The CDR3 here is CASSLETGLGPQHF. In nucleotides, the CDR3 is TGTGCCAGCAGCCTCGAAACAGGCTTGGGACCCCAGCATTTT.

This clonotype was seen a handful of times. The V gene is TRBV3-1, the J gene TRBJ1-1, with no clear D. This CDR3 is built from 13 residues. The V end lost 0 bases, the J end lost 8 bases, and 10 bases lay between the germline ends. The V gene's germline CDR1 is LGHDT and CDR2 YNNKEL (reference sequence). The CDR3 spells CASSQDEGAEAFF. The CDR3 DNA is TGTGCCAGCAGCCAAGACGAGGGAGCCGAAGCTTTCTTT.

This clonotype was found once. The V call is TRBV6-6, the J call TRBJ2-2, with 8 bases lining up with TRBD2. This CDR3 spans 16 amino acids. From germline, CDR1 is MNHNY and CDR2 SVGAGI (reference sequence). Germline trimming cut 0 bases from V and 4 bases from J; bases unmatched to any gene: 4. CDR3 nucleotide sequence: TGTGCCAGCAGTTACTCCCGGACTAGCTCCACCGGGGAGCTGTTTTTT. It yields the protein CASSYSRTSSTGELFF.

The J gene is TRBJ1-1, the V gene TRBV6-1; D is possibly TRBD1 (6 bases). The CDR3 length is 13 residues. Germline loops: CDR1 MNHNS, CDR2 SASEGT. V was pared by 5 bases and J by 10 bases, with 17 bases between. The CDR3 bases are TGTGCCAGCAGTTCCTTGGACAGAAGAAGAGCTTTCTTT. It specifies CASSSLDRRRAFF.